Each of the 20 T cell receptor beta chains below was sequenced from the same sample in a study of T cell responses to AZD1222 COVID-19 vaccine. Sequencing used immunoSEQ multiplex PCR; TCRdb keeps in-frame clones, though not all of them. The sample has over 120,000 clones; 85% to 95% are singletons. Sequencing was performed on peripheral blood, taken on day 0 of AZD1222 vaccination. The receptors shown here come from an adult in good health.

The chain employs TRBV19 and TRBJ1-1, with D possibly matching TRBD1 (5 bases). The germline gives CDR1 LNHDA, CDR2 SQIVND (reference sequence). This CDR3 has 16 amino acids. V lost 7 bases and J lost 0, with 18 bases in between. The CDR3 nucleotides read TGTGCCAGTATTAGGGAGACAGCTAATATGAACACTGAAGCTTTCTTT. Amino acids: CASIRETANMNTEAFF.

This chain links TRBV12-5 with TRBJ2-3; the D is unclear. The CDR3 runs to 16 residues. V lost 2 bases and J lost 8, with 20 bases in between. The germline gives CDR1 LGHNT, CDR2 FRNRAP. This CDR3 is CASGLPAGASAGTQYF. The CDR3 DNA is TGTGCTAGTGGTTTGCCCGCAGGTGCATCAGCTGGTACGCAGTATTTT.

V gene TRBV2 combines with J gene TRBJ2-1; TRBD2 matches 8 bases. The CDR3 sequence is 17 residues long. The V gene's germline CDR1 is SNHLY and CDR2 FYNNEI. Trimming at V came to 3 bases and at J to 6 bases, leaving 13 bases not matched to a gene. CDR3 protein: CASSEPRQRGLINEQFF. Here the CDR3 DNA reads TGTGCCAGCAGTGAGCCCCGACAGCGGGGGCTAATCAATGAGCAGTTCTTC.

The V gene is TRBV12-5, the J gene TRBJ1-2, with a weak D call TRBD1 (5 bases). Germline loops: CDR1 LGHNT, CDR2 FRNRAP. CDR3 length equals 12 residues. The ends were cut back, 3 bases at V and 8 bases at J, with 10 bases in the middle. DNA of the CDR3: TGTGCTAGTGGTTTAGGGGATGTCGGCTACACCTTC. Translating gives CASGLGDVGYTF.

The genes are TRBV4-1 and TRBJ2-1; D remains unclear. CDR1 MGHRA and CDR2 YSYEKL come from the germline V gene. Trimming removed 3 bases from V and 9 bases from J, with 9 bases in between. This CDR3 spans 12 amino acids. Here the CDR3 DNA reads TGCGCCAGCAGCCACATCGTGAGTGAGCAGTTCTTC. Its translation: CASSHIVSEQFF.

This chain links TRBV29-1 with TRBJ2-3; the match to TRBD2 covers 7 bases. Unmatched junction bases numbered 2, after V lost 3 bases and J lost 2 bases. Germline CDR1 is SQVTM and CDR2 is ANQGSEA. The CDR3 has 13 amino acids. The CDR3 loop reads CSVDWDYTDTQYF. DNA for the CDR3: TGCAGCGTTGATTGGGACTACACAGATACGCAGTATTTT.

The chain links TRBV18 to TRBJ2-7; D gene unclear. The CDR3 covers 13 residues. Between the trimmed V and J ends, which lost 2 bases and 4 bases, there was a span of 9 bases. CDR1 is KGHSH and CDR2 is LQKENI in the germline V gene. CDR3 protein: CASSPGRHYEQYF. The CDR3 DNA reads as TGTGCCAGCTCACCAGGCCGGCATTACGAGCAGTACTTC.

The rearrangement uses TRBV7-9 and TRBJ1-4; no reliable D call. CDR3 size: 14 residues. Trimming cost V 3 bases and J 0 bases, with 5 bases left between them. Germline V lookup: CDR1 SEHNR, CDR2 FQNEAQ (reference sequence). Written as DNA, the CDR3 is TGTGCCAGCAGCTTTTCAACAACTAATGAAAAACTGTTTTTT. This codes for CASSFSTTNEKLFF.

The J gene is TRBJ1-4, the V gene TRBV19; D is ambiguous. V shed 6 bases and J shed 5 bases, with 19 bases lying between them. In germline, CDR1 is LNHDA, CDR2 SQIVND (reference sequence). The CDR3 loop spans 16 amino acids. The CDR3 is CASRLFPGSQNEKLFF. The CDR3 coding sequence is TGTGCCAGTAGACTATTCCCGGGAAGTCAAAATGAAAAACTGTTTTTT.

This rearrangement joins TRBV12-3 or TRBV12-4 to TRBJ1-5; D remains ambiguous. The germline V and J ends were trimmed by 6 bases and 4 bases, with 10 bases remaining between them. This CDR3 spans 13 amino acids. In nucleotides, the CDR3 is TGTGCCAGCAGCGCGTCTCTAAATCAGCCCCAGCATTTT. Translated, it gives CASSASLNQPQHF.

The genes are TRBV5-1 and TRBJ2-7, with a tentative D call TRBD2 (5 bases). Per the germline V gene, CDR1 is SGHRS and CDR2 is YFSETQ. Trimming left V 0 bases short and J 3 bases short, with 10 bases between. This CDR3 comprises 14 residues. CDR3 loop: CASSLGRVSYEQYF. The DNA for the CDR3 is TGCGCCAGCAGCTTGGGGCGGGTTAGCTACGAGCAGTACTTC.

This chain connects TRBV9 to TRBJ1-6; the D gene is possibly TRBD1 (5 bases). The germline CDR1 and CDR2 sequences are SGDLS and YYNGEE. The CDR3 is made up of 19 amino acids. Trimming shortened V by 4 bases and J by 1 base, and 21 bases separated the two germline ends. CDR3 amino acids: CASSTPSGGKGSYNSPLHF. DNA for the CDR3: TGTGCCAGCAGCACACCCTCCGGGGGTAAGGGATCCTATAATTCACCCCTCCACTTT.

The V gene is TRBV21-1, the J gene TRBJ2-1; the table's TRBD2 call for D was not verified on the DNA. TRBV21-1 is deemed a pseudogene. The CDR3 is 16 residues long. The CDR3 region is CASSFTSGSSYNEQFF. The CDR3 DNA reads as TGTGCCAGCAGTTTTACTAGCGGGAGCTCCTACAATGAGCAGTTCTTC.

The V and J genes are TRBV19 and TRBJ1-1, with 8 bases matching TRBD1. The V and J ends lost 3 bases and 1 base, in that order; junction bases with no gene match: 1. This CDR3 is 14 amino acids long. CDR1 and CDR2 from the germline V gene are LNHDA and SQIVND (reference sequence). CDR3 sequence (DNA): TGTGCCAGTAGTATTGGGACAGGGAACACTGAAGCTTTCTTT. This encodes CASSIGTGNTEAFF.

This chain uses TRBV28 with TRBJ2-3; 7 bases fit TRBD2. The CDR3 spans 16 residues. Per germline, CDR1 MDHEN and CDR2 SYDVKM. V was clipped by 1 base and J by 5 bases; unmatched bases: 9. In nucleotides, the CDR3 is TGTGCCAGCAGTTTATTTGCGGGAGAAGGGGAAGATACGCAGTATTTT. Translating it yields CASSLFAGEGEDTQYF.

This chain links TRBV27 with TRBJ1-2, with 7 bases identical to TRBD1. The CDR3 has 13 amino acids. Losses at the gene ends were 4 bases for V and 8 bases for J; bases not matched to a gene: 7. Germline CDR1 reads MNHEY; CDR2 reads SMNVEV (reference sequence). CDR3 residues: CASSSDREGGYTF. For the CDR3, the DNA is TGTGCCAGCAGTTCAGACAGGGAGGGAGGCTACACCTTC.

DNA of the CDR3: TGTGCCAGCTCACCAAAACTAGCGAACAATGAGCAGTTCTTC. It yields the protein CASSPKLANNEQFF. V and J are TRBV18 and TRBJ2-1, with TRBD2 matching 7 bases. V gave up 2 bases and J gave up 5 bases; unmatched junction bases: 3. The CDR3 is 14 residues long. In germline, CDR1 is KGHSH, CDR2 LQKENI.

The chain combines TRBV27 with TRBJ2-1; 7 bases line up with TRBD2. The CDR3 totals 16 residues. CDR1 is MNHEY, CDR2 SMNVEV, per germline (reference sequence). After removal of 5 bases from V and 9 bases from J, the junction contained 16 bases not matched to a gene. The CDR3 nucleotides read TGTGCCAGCAGTCCCTTCGTGGCGGGAGATCCCAGTGAGCAGTTCTTC. This sequence encodes CASSPFVAGDPSEQFF.

This chain links TRBV5-6 with TRBJ2-7; TRBD1 matches 9 bases. The J segment lost 6 bases and the V segment lost 4 bases, leaving 5 bases of the junction unmatched. The CDR3 length is 13 residues. From germline, CDR1 is SGHDT and CDR2 YYEEEE. CDR3 residues: CASSRDRVSEQYF. The CDR3 coding sequence is TGTGCCAGCAGCCGGGACAGGGTAAGCGAGCAGTACTTC.

V is TRBV5-1 and J is TRBJ2-7; 7 bases are shared with TRBD1. The CDR3 covers 17 residues. The germline V gene has CDR1 SGHRS and CDR2 YFSETQ. V lost 4 bases, J lost 2 bases, and 15 bases stayed unmatched. DNA of the CDR3: TGCGCCAGCAGCCTCCGGGACAGCCAAAAGATCACCTACGAGCAGTACTTC. As protein: CASSLRDSQKITYEQYF. Filled out from reference TRBV5-1 and TRBJ2-7, the complete variable domain reads KAGVTQTPRYLIKTRGQQVTLSCSPISGHRSVSWYQQTPGQGLQFLFEYFSETQRNKGNFPGRFSGRQFSNSRSEMNVSTLELGDSALYLCASSLRDSQKITYEQYFGPGTRLTVT.